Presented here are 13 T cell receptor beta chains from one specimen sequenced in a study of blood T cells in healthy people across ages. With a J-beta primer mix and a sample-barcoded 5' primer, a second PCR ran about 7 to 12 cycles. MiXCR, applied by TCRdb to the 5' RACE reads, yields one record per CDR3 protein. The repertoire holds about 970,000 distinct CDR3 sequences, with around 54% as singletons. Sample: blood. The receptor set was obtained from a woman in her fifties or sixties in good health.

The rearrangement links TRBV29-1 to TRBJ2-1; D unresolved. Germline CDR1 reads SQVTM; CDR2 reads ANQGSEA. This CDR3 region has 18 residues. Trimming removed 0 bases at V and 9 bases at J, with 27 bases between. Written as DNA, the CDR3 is TGCAGCGTTGAAGATCTGCCCACGTTCACGAGGCGGAAGGGTGAGCAGTTCTTC. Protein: CSVEDLPTFTRRKGEQFF.

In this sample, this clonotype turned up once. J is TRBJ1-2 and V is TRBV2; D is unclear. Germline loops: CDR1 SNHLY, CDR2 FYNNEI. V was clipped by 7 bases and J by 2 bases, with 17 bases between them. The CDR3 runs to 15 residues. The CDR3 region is CASIREAALNYGYTF. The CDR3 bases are TGTGCCAGCATTCGTGAGGCAGCTTTAAACTATGGCTACACCTTC. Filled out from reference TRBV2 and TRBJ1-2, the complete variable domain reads EPEVTQTPSHQVTQMGQEVILRCVPISNHLYFYWYRQILGQKVEFLVSFYNNEISEKSEIFDDQFSVERPDGSNFTLKIRSTKLEDSAMYFCASIREAALNYGYTFGSGTRLTVV.

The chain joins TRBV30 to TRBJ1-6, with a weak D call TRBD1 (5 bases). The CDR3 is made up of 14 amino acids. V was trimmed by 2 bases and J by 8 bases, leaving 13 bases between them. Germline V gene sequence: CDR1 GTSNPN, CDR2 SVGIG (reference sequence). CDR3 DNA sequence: TGTGCCTGGAGTACCAGGGCTGGAGATTCACCCCTCCACTTT. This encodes CAWSTRAGDSPLHF. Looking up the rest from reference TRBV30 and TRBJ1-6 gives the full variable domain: SQTIHQWPATLVQPVGSPLSLECTVEGTSNPNLYWYRQAAGRGLQLLFYSVGIGQISSEVPQNLSASRPQDRQFILSSKKLLLSDSGFYLCAWSTRAGDSPLHFGNGTRLTVT.

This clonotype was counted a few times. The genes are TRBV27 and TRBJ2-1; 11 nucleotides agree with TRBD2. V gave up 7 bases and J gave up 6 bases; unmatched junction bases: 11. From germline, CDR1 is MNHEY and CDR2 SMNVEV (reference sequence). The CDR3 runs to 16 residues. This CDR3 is CASITPGTSGFNEQFF. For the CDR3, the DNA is TGTGCCAGCATCACACCCGGGACTAGCGGCTTCAATGAGCAGTTCTTC.

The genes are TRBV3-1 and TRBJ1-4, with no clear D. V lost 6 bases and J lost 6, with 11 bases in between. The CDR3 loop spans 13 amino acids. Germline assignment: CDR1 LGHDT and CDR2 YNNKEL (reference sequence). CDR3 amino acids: CASSPQDHEKLFF. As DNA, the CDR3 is TGTGCCAGCAGTCCTCAGGATCATGAAAAACTGTTTTTT.

The CDR3 spells CSARDRGEQYF. Written as DNA, the CDR3 is TGCAGTGCTAGAGACAGGGGCGAACAGTACTTC. This chain links TRBV20-1 with TRBJ2-7, with a possible D match to TRBD1 (6 bases). From germline, CDR1 is DFQATT and CDR2 SNEGSKA (reference sequence). This CDR3 spans 11 amino acids. V lost 0 bases and J lost 10, with 10 bases in between.

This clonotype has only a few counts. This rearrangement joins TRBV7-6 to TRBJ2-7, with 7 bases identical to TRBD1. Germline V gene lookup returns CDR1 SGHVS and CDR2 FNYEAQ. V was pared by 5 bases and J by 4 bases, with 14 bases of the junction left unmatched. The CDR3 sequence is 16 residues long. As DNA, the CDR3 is TGTGCCAGCAGCCTCCTAGGGGGACAGCAACAGTACGAGCAGTACTTC. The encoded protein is CASSLLGGQQQYEQYF.

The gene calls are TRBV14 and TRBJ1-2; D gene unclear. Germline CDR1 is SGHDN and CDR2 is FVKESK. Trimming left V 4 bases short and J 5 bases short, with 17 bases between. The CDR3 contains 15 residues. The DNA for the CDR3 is TGTGCCAGCAGCCCCCCCGGGATCATCTTTTATGGCTACACCTTC. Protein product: CASSPPGIIFYGYTF.

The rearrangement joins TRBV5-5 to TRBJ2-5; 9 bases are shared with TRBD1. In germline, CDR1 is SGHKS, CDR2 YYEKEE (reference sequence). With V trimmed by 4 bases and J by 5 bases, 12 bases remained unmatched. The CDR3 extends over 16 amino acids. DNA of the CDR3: TGTGCCAGCAGCGTTCCCGGGACAGGGATGAGGGAGACCCAGTACTTC. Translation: CASSVPGTGMRETQYF.

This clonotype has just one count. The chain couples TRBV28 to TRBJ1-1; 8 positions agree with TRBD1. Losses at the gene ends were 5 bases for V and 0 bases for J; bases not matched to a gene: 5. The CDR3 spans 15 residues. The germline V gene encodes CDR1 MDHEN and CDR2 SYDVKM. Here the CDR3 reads CASSAQGQVNTEAFF. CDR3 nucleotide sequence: TGTGCCAGCAGTGCCCAGGGACAGGTGAACACTGAAGCTTTCTTT.

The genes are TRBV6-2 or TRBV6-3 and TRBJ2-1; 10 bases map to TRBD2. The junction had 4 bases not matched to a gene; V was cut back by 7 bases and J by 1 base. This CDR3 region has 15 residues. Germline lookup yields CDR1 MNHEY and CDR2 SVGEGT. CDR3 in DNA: TGTGCCAGCAACTTAGCGGGAGGTTCCTACAATGAGCAGTTCTTC. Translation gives CASNLAGGSYNEQFF.

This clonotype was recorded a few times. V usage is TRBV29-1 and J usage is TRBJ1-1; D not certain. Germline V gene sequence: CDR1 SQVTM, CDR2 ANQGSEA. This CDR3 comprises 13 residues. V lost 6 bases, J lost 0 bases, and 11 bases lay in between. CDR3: CSVPDGLNTEAFF. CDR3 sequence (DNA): TGCAGCGTCCCCGACGGCCTGAACACTGAAGCTTTCTTT.

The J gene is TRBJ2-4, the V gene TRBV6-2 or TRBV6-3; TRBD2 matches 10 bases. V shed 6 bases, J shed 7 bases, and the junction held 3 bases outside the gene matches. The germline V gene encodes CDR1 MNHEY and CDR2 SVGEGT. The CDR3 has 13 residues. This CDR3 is CASRPAGGNIQYF. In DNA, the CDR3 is TGTGCCAGCAGGCCAGCGGGAGGGAACATTCAGTACTTC.